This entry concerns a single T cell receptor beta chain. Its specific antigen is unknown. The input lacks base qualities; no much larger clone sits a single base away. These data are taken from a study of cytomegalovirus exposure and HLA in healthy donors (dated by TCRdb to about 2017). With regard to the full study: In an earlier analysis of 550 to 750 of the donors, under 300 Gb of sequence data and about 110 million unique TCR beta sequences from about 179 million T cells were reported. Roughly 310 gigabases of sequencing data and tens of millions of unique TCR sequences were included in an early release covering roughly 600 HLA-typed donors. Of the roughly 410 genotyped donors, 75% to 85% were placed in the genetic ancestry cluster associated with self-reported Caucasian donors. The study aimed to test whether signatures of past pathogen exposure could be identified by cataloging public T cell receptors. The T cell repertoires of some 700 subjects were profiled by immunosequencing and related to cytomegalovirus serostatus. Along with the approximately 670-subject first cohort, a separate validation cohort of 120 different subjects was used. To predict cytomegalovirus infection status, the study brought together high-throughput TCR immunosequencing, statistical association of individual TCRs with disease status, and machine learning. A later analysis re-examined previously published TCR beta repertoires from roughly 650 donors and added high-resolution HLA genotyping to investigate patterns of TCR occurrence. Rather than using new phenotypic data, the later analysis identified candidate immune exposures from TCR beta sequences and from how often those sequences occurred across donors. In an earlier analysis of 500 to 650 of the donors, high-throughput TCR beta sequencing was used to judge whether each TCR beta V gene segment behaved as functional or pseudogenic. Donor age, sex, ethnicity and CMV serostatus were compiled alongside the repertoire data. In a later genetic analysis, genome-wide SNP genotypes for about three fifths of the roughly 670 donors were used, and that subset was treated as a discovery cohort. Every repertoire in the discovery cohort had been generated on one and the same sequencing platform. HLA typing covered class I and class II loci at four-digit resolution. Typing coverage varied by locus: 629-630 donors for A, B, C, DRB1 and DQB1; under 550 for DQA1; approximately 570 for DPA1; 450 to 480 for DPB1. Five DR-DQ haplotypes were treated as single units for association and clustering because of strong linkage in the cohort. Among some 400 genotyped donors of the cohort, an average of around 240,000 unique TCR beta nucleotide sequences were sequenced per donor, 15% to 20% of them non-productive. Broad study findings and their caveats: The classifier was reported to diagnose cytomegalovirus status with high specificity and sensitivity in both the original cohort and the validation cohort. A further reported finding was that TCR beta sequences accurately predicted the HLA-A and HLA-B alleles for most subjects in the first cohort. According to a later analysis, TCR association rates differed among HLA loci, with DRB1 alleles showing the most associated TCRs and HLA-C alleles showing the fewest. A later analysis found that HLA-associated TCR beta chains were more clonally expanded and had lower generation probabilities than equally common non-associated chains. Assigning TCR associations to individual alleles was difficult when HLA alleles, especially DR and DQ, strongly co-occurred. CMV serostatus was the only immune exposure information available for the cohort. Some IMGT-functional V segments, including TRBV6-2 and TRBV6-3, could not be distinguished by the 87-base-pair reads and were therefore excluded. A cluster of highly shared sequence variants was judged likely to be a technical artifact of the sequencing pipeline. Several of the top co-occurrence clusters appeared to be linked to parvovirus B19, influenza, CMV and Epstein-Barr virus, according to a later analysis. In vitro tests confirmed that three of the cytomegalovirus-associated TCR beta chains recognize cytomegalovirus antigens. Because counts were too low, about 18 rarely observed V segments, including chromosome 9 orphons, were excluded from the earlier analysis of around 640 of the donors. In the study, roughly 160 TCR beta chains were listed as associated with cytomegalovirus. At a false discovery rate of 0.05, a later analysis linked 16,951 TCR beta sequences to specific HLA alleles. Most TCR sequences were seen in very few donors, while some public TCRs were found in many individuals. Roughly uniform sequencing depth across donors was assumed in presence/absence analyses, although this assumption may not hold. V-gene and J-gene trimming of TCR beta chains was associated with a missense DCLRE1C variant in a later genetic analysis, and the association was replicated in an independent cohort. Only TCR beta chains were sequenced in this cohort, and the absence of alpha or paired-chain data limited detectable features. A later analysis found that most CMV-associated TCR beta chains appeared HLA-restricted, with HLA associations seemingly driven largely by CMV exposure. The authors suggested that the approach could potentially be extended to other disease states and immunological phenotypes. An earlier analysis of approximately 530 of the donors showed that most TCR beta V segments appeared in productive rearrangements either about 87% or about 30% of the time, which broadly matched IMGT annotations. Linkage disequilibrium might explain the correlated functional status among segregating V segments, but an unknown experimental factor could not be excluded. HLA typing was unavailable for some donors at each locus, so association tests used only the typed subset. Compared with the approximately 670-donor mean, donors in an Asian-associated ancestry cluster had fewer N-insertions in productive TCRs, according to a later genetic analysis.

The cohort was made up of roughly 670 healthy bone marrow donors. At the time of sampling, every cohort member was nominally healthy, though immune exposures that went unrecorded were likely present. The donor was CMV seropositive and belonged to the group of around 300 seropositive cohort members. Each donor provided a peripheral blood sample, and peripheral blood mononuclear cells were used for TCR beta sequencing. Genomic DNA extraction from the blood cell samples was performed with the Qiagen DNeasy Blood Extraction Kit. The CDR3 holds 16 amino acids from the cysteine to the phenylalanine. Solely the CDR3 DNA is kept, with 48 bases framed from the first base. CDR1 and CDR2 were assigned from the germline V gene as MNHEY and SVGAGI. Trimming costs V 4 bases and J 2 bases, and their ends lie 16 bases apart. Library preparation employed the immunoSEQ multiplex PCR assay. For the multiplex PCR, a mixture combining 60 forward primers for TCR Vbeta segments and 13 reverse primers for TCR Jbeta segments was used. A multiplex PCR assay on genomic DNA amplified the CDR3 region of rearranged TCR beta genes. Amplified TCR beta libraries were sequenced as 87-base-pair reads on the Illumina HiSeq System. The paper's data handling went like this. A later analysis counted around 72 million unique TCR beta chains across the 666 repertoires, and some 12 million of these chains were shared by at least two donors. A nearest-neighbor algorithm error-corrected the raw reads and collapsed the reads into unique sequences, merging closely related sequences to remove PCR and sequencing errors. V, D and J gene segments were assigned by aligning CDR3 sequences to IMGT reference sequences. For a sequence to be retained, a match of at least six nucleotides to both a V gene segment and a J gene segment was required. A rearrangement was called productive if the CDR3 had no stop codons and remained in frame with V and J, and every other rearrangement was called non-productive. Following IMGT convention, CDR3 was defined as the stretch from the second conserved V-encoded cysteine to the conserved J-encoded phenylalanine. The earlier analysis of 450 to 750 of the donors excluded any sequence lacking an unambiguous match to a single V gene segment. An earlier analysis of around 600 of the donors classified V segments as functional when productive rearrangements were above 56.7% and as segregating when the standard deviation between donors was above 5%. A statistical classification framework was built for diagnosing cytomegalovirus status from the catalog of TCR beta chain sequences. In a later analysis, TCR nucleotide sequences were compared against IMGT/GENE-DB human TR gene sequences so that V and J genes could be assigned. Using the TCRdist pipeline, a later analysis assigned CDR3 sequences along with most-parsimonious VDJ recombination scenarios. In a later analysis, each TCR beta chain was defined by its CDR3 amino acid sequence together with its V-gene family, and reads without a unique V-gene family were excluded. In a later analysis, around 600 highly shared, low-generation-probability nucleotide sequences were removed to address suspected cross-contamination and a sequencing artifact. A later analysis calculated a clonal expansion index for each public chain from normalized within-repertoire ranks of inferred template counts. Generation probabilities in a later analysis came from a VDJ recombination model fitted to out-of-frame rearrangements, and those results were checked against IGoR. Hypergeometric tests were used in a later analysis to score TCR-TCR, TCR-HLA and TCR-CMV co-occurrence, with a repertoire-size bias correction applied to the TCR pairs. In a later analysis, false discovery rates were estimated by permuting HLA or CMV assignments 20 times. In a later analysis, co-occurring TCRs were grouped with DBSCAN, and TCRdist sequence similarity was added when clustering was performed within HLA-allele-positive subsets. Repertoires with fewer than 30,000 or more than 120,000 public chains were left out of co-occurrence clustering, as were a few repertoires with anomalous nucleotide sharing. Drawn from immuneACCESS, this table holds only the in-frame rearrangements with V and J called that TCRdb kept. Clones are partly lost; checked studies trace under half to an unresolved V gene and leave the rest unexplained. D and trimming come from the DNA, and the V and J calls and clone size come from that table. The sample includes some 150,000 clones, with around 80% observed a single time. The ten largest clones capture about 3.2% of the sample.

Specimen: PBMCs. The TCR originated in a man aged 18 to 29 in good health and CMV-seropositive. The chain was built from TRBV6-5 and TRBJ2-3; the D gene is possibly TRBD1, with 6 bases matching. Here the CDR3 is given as CASSSFRGQFTDTQYF. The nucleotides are TGTGCCAGCAGTTCATTCAGGGGTCAATTCACAGATACGCAGTATTTT.